This T cell receptor beta chain is drawn from a study of radiotherapy plus CTLA-4 blockade in lung cancer. Germline V lookup: CDR1 SGHVS, CDR2 FNYEAQ. V dropped 4 bases and J dropped 4 bases, with 8 bases sitting between them. The CDR3 is 13 residues long. Libraries were prepared by immunoSEQ multiplex PCR; TCRdb keeps only in-frame clonotypes and omits some of them. This table holds tens of thousands of clones, 80% to 90% found once. The V gene is TRBV7-6, the J gene TRBJ2-1; no definite D call. This TCR was sampled from a human donor with non-small cell lung cancer whose response to radiotherapy plus ipilimumab could not be evaluated. The source material was peripheral blood, sampled from a patient treated with radiotherapy plus ipilimumab. The CDR3 loop is CASSSGEYNEQFF. The CDR3, as DNA: TGTGCCAGCAGCTCAGGCGAATACAATGAGCAGTTCTTC.